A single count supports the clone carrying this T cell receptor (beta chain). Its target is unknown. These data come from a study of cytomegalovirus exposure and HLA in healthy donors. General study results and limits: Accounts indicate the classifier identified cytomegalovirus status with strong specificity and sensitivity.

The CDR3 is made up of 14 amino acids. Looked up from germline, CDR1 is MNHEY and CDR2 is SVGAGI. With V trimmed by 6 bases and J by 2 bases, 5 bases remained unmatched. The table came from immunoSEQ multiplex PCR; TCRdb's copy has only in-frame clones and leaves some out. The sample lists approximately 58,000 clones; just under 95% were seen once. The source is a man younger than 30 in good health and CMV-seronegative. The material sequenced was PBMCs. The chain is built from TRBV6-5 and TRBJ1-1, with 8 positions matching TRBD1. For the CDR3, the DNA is TGTGCCAGCAGGGTAACAGGGGGAAACACTGAAGCTTTCTTT. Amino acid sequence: CASRVTGGNTEAFF.